Below, one T cell receptor (beta chain) is given with its context. Method: immunoSEQ multiplex PCR; TCRdb's copy keeps in-frame clones and lacks some. Of 140,000 to 150,000 clones listed, 86% are singletons. The CDR3 runs to 13 residues. Germline V gene data show CDR1 as GTSNPN and CDR2 as SVGIG (reference sequence). The V and J ends lost 2 bases and 5 bases, in that order; junction bases with no gene match: 5. This record belongs to a study of radiation and T cells in renal cell carcinoma. Time point specified: blood 4 weeks post-SBRT, at nephrectomy. The treatment is: 15 Gy SBRT to primary tumor, nephrectomy 4 weeks later.

Here the sequenced sample was blood, taken from a patient whose treatment included radiotherapy and nephrectomy. This sequence joins TRBV30 and TRBJ2-5; 7 nucleotides agree with TRBD1. The receptor was derived from a woman between 50 and 59 years old with renal cell carcinoma. This CDR3 is CAWSSRGRETQYF. The CDR3 DNA is TGTGCCTGGAGTTCGAGGGGGCGCGAGACCCAGTACTTC.